This passage covers 15 T cell receptor beta chains from one sample sequenced in a study of T cell changes during pregnancy in multiple sclerosis. TCRdb keeps only in-frame clones here, not all; method: immunoSEQ multiplex PCR. This repertoire shows 84,000 or so clones, around 94% found once; its top ten account for more than 0.8%. Sequences were derived from peripheral blood, sampled in the third trimester of pregnancy. All receptors derive from a female donor with multiple sclerosis, enrolled in a pregnancy study.

The chain links TRBV5-1 to TRBJ1-3; possibly TRBD1 for D (6 bases). The CDR3 consists of 17 residues. V lost 1 base to trimming and J lost 2 bases, with 16 bases between them. The germline V gene has CDR1 SGHRS and CDR2 YFSETQ. As DNA, the CDR3 is TGCGCCAGCAGCTTGTTAGAAACAGGGAGAGCTGGAAACACCATATATTTT. This codes for CASSLLETGRAGNTIYF. Full variable domain (rest looked up from reference TRBV5-1 and TRBJ1-3): KAGVTQTPRYLIKTRGQQVTLSCSPISGHRSVSWYQQTPGQGLQFLFEYFSETQRNKGNFPGRFSGRQFSNSRSEMNVSTLELGDSALYLCASSLLETGRAGNTIYFGEGSWLTVV.

The DNA for the CDR3 is TGTGCCAGCTCACCACCTGGCGGAAACTTCTACAATGAGCAGTTCTTC. Translated, it gives CASSPPGGNFYNEQFF. This chain links TRBV18 with TRBJ2-1, with unresolved D. V was pared by 0 bases and J by 3 bases, with 12 bases between. This CDR3 spans 16 amino acids. From germline, CDR1 is KGHSH and CDR2 LQKENI.

The chain joins TRBV5-6 to TRBJ2-1; 12 bases are shared with TRBD2. This CDR3 has 18 amino acids. Germline CDR1 reads SGHDT; CDR2 reads YYEEEE. V shed 2 bases and J 5 bases; nucleotides not matched to a gene: 11. CDR3 nucleotide sequence: TGTGCCAGCAGCTTCCCTTCAGTGCTAGCGGGAGGGAACAATGAGCAGTTCTTC. Translation: CASSFPSVLAGGNNEQFF.

The chain links TRBV15 to TRBJ2-2; possible D gene TRBD1, 6 bases. The CDR3 loop spans 15 amino acids. The V and J ends lost 1 base and 1 base respectively, with 7 bases between them. Germline V lookup: CDR1 LNHNV, CDR2 YYDKDF (reference sequence). CDR3 sequence: CATSRGTENTGELFF. CDR3 sequence (DNA): TGTGCCACCAGCAGAGGGACAGAGAACACCGGGGAGCTGTTTTTT. Full variable domain (outside the CDR3, taken from reference TRBV15 and TRBJ2-2): DAMVIQNPRYQVTQFGKPVTLSCSQTLNHNVMYWYQQKSSQAPKLLFHYYDKDFNNEADTPDNFQSRRPNTSFCFLDIRSPGLGDTAMYLCATSRGTENTGELFFGEGSRLTVL.

CDR3 sequence: CASSRQGSFTDTQYF. The CDR3 DNA reads as TGTGCCAGCAGCAGACAGGGTAGTTTCACAGATACGCAGTATTTT. The chain is built from TRBV28 and TRBJ2-3; 7 nucleotides line up with TRBD1. This CDR3 is built from 15 residues. The ends lost 6 bases at V and 2 bases at J; junction bases unmatched: 8. In germline, CDR1 is MDHEN, CDR2 SYDVKM.

CDR3 in amino acids: CASSDNSGRGTGELFF. CDR3 DNA: TGTGCCAGCAGTGATAATAGCGGGAGGGGCACCGGGGAGCTGTTTTTT. V gene TRBV25-1 combines with J gene TRBJ2-2, with 11 bases lining up with TRBD2. Trimming took 3 bases from V and 4 from J; bases not matched to a gene: 4. The CDR3 runs 16 residues. Germline-derived CDR1 and CDR2 are MGHDK and SYGVNS.

The CDR3 region is CASGPRQTNQPQHF. The CDR3 DNA sequence: TGCGCCAGCGGCCCGCGACAGACAAATCAGCCCCAGCATTTT. The chain carries TRBV4-1 and TRBJ1-5; possibly TRBD1 for D (5 bases). CDR1 and CDR2 from the germline V gene are MGHRA and YSYEKL. Deletions cut 8 bases from V and 4 bases from J, with 15 bases between. The CDR3 contains 14 residues.

The table lists this clone with a count of one. The chain employs TRBV6-4 and TRBJ2-3; D not certain. The CDR3 totals 13 residues. Per the germline V gene, CDR1 is MRHNA and CDR2 is SNTAGT. Deletions cut 5 bases from V and 0 bases from J, with 6 bases between. CDR3 sequence: CASSTESTDTQYF. DNA for the CDR3: TGTGCCAGCAGTACTGAAAGCACAGATACGCAGTATTTT.

The J gene is TRBJ1-5, the V gene TRBV7-2; TRBD1 agrees at 8 bases. In germline, CDR1 is SGHTA, CDR2 FQGNSA. J was trimmed by 5 bases and V by 5 bases; bases with no gene match: 2. The CDR3 runs 13 residues. The CDR3 sequence: CASSEQGDQPQHF. DNA of the CDR3: TGTGCCAGCAGCGAACAGGGGGATCAGCCCCAGCATTTT.

The rearrangement joins TRBV28 to TRBJ2-1; 7 positions match TRBD2. The CDR3 contains 14 residues. Germline-derived CDR1 and CDR2 are MDHEN and SYDVKM. With 6 bases clipped from V and 0 bases from J, the junction kept 2 bases outside the gene matches. As DNA, the CDR3 is TGTGCCAGCAGCGGGGGGAGCTCCTACAATGAGCAGTTCTTC. It codes for CASSGGSSYNEQFF.

This clone showed up just once. This rearrangement joins TRBV19 to TRBJ2-2; 7 bases are shared with TRBD1. The V and J ends lost 3 bases and 6 bases, in that order; junction bases with no gene match: 10. From germline, CDR1 is LNHDA and CDR2 SQIVND (reference sequence). The CDR3 spans 16 residues. The CDR3 region is CASSMRQGSGAGELFF. CDR3 in DNA: TGTGCCAGTAGTATGAGACAGGGTTCAGGGGCCGGGGAGCTGTTTTTT.

The J gene is TRBJ2-2, the V gene TRBV23-1; tentative D call: TRBD1 (5 bases). Being an ORF, TRBV23-1 has a function that is uncertain. The CDR3 totals 17 residues. The ends were cut back, 1 base at V and 7 bases at J, with 19 bases in the middle. The CDR3 sequence: CASSQWQAGSTDGELFF. CDR3 nucleotide sequence: TGCGCCAGCAGTCAATGGCAGGCAGGGTCGACGGACGGGGAGCTGTTTTTT.

The chain links TRBV5-4 to TRBJ1-1; no reliable D call. Germline CDR1 SGHNT, CDR2 YYREEE (reference sequence). V was trimmed by 0 bases and J by 5 bases, leaving 11 bases between them. The CDR3 length is 14 residues. The CDR3 region has the DNA TGTGCCAGCAGCTTGGGGGCCGGTGGGACTGAAGCTTTCTTT. Residues: CASSLGAGGTEAFF.

The rearrangement links TRBV30 to TRBJ1-1; 8 bases agree with TRBD1. Germline values: CDR1 GTSNPN, CDR2 SVGIG (reference sequence). V was clipped by 2 bases and J by 14 bases; unmatched bases: 7. The CDR3 runs to 11 residues. The CDR3 DNA sequence: TGTGCCTGGAGTCGGGACAGGACCCTCTTCTTT. This translates into CAWSRDRTLFF.

V is TRBV7-8 and J is TRBJ1-3; D remains unclear. Trimming removed 0 bases at V and 6 bases at J, with 15 bases between. The CDR3 has 16 residues. Germline V CDR1 and CDR2: SGHVS, FQNEAQ. Here the CDR3 DNA reads TGTGCCAGCAGCTTAGCGTCGTTAGGGCGGGTAAACACCATATATTTT. Translated: CASSLASLGRVNTIYF. Full variable domain (missing parts from reference TRBV7-8 and TRBJ1-3): GAGVSQSPRYKVAKRGQDVALRCDPISGHVSLFWYQQALGQGPEFLTYFQNEAQLDKSGLPSDRFFAERPEGSVSTLKIQRTQQEDSAVYLCASSLASLGRVNTIYFGEGSWLTVV.